The rows below give T cell receptor beta chains drawn from one sample of a study of T cell clones after liver transplantation. The assay was immunoSEQ multiplex PCR, and TCRdb's table has in-frame clones only and misses some. Counted here are 80,000 or so clones, 65% to 85% occurring once; the ten biggest clones make up more than 0.45%. Here the sequenced sample was CD4+ T cells from blood, taken 45 to 47 months after liver transplant. Every receptor here comes from a human patient who received a liver transplant. Some T cells may have come from the graft donor. CDR3s include the opening cysteine and the closing phenylalanine or tryptophan. The D gene is left open where the match is weak. Clone size is not always given. Where it is, it says once, few, many or a class for expanded clones.

cdr3_nt cdr3_aa d_call v_call cdr3_length j_call clone_size
TGTGCCACCTCTGAGAACTATGGCTACACCTTC CATSENYGYTF NA TRBV6-6 11 TRBJ1-2 NA
TGCAGTGCTAGAGGGCCAGATACGCAGTATTTT CSARGPDTQYF NA TRBV20-1 11 TRBJ2-3 NA
TGTGCCAGCAGTTCCTTCGGACTAGCGGAGCACTACGAGCAGTACTTC CASSSFGLAEHYEQYF TRBD2 TRBV27 16 TRBJ2-7 NA
TGTGCCAGCAGCTTAGACACTAGTCGGAAGTATTTT CASSLDTSRKYF NA TRBV7-9 12 TRBJ2-3 NA
TGTGCCAGCAGCAGGACAGGGATGGCCCAAGAGACCCAGTACTTC CASSRTGMAQETQYF TRBD1 TRBV9 15 TRBJ2-5 few
TGTGCCAGCAGGGCCTTTGGGGAGGCTTTCTTT CASRAFGEAFF NA TRBV6-1 11 TRBJ1-1 NA
TGTGCCACCAGCAGTAGTGTACCGGGACTAGCGATACGAACCTACGAGCAGTACTTC CATSSSVPGLAIRTYEQYF TRBD2 TRBV15 19 TRBJ2-7 NA
TGTGCCAGCAGTGGGCAGGGGGCAACTGAAGCTTTCTTT CASSGQGATEAFF TRBD1 TRBV2 13 TRBJ1-1 NA
TGCGCCAGCAGCTTGAGGGGTCTGGGCTTTGGGCAAGAGACCCAGTACTTC CASSLRGLGFGQETQYF NA TRBV5-1 17 TRBJ2-5 NA
TGTGCCAGCAGTTTTAGGGGGAGGACAGATACGCAGTATTTT CASSFRGRTDTQYF NA TRBV28 14 TRBJ2-3 NA
TGTGCCAGCAGCTTCTGGGACAGGGTCGCAGATACGCAGTATTTT CASSFWDRVADTQYF TRBD1 TRBV7-9 15 TRBJ2-3 NA
TGTGCCAGCAGTTTAGCGGGAGGAGGTTACAATGAGCAGTTCTTC CASSLAGGGYNEQFF TRBD2 TRBV28 15 TRBJ2-1 NA
TGTGCCAGCAGTTTAACCTATGGAAATGAAAAACTGTTTTTT CASSLTYGNEKLFF NA TRBV28 14 TRBJ1-4 few
TGTGCCAGCAGCTTAAGAGGACCCAACACCGGGGAGCTGTTTTTT CASSLRGPNTGELFF NA TRBV7-2 15 TRBJ2-2 once
TGCGCCAGCAGCGGGACTAGCGGCAACTACGAGCAGTACTTC CASSGTSGNYEQYF TRBD2 TRBV5-1 14 TRBJ2-7 NA
TGTGCCAGCAGCTTAAGATCGGCCGGGAGGCGGGAGCTGTTTTTT CASSLRSAGRRELFF TRBD2 TRBV11-2 15 TRBJ2-2 NA
TGTGCCAGTAGTATCAAACATCACTCCTACAATGAGCAGTTCTTC CASSIKHHSYNEQFF NA TRBV19 15 TRBJ2-1 NA
TGTGCCAGCTCACTCTCCGGGGGGGGCCTCAATCAGCCCCAGCATTTT CASSLSGGGLNQPQHF NA TRBV18 16 TRBJ1-5 NA
TGTGCCAGCAGCCCCCCGAGACAAAACTATGGCTACACCTTC CASSPPRQNYGYTF NA TRBV28 14 TRBJ1-2 NA
TGTGCCAGCAGAGGGGCGAGGATGTGGGAGACCCAGTACTTC CASRGARMWETQYF NA TRBV6-5 14 TRBJ2-5 NA
TGTGCCACCAGTTTCGTCCCAGGGCACGGCTACACCTTC CATSFVPGHGYTF NA TRBV15 13 TRBJ1-2 few
TGTGCCAGCAGCCCACACGGCTCCTTGAGGACTGGGGCCAACGTCCTGACTTTC CASSPHGSLRTGANVLTF NA TRBV9 18 TRBJ2-6 NA
TGTGCCAGCAGCACGGACAGGGGGGGTAATCAGCCCCAGCATTTT CASSTDRGGNQPQHF TRBD1 TRBV6-5 15 TRBJ1-5 NA
TGTGCCAGCAGTTTCCGAGGGGGCGTGGAGACCCAGTACTTC CASSFRGGVETQYF TRBD1 TRBV6-6 14 TRBJ2-5 NA
TGTGCCAGCGGGGGAGATCACGCCGGGCAGCCCCAGCATTTT CASGGDHAGQPQHF NA TRBV6-6 14 TRBJ1-5 NA
TGTGCCAGCAGTTCTGGTGGATTAGCGGGAGGGTACAATGAGCAGTTCTTC CASSSGGLAGGYNEQFF TRBD2 TRBV5-8 17 TRBJ2-1 NA
TGTGCCAGCAGTGGAGGGCAGGGTTGGACTGAAGCTTTCTTT CASSGGQGWTEAFF NA TRBV6-1 14 TRBJ1-1 NA
TGCGCCAGCAGCTCGACAGGGTATGAGCAGTTCTTC CASSSTGYEQFF TRBD1 TRBV5-1 12 TRBJ2-1 NA
TGCAGCGTTGAAACTGGGACCGATAGCACAGATACGCAGTATTTT CSVETGTDSTDTQYF NA TRBV29-1 15 TRBJ2-3 NA
TGTGCCAGCAGCTATGGGGGCTCTGGGGCCAACGTCCTGACTTTC CASSYGGSGANVLTF NA TRBV7-2 15 TRBJ2-6 NA
TGTGCCACCAGCAGAGTTCGGGACAGGGTCTTTTGGTATGGCTACACCTTC CATSRVRDRVFWYGYTF TRBD1 TRBV15 17 TRBJ1-2 NA
TGTGCCAGCAGTTTAAGGGGGACCTACGCCTCCGAGCAGTACTTC CASSLRGTYASEQYF NA TRBV27 15 TRBJ2-7 NA
TGCGCCAGCAGCCATCCTCAGGTAGGAGCTAACTATGGCTACACCTTC CASSHPQVGANYGYTF NA TRBV4-1 16 TRBJ1-2 NA
TGTGCCAGCAGTCTTAGACCGATAAGGAAGGGTTTGGATACGCAGTATTTT CASSLRPIRKGLDTQYF NA TRBV27 17 TRBJ2-3 NA
TGTGCCAGCTCACCTAGTGTCTCTGGGGCCAACGTCCTGACTTTC CASSPSVSGANVLTF NA TRBV18 15 TRBJ2-6 NA